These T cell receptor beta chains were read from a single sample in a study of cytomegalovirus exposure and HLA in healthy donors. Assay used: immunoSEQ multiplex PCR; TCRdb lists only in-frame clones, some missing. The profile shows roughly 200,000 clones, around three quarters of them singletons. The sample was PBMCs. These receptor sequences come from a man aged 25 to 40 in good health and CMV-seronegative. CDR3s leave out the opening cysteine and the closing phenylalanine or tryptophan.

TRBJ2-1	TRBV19	ASSKDSYNEQF
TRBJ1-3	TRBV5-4	ASSLDTRNTIY
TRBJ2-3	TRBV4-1	ASSLLREAPDTQY
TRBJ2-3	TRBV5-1	ASSFLQGASTDTQY
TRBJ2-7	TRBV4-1	ASSQEGSGIVGEQY
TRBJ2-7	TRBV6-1	ASSPGQWADEQY
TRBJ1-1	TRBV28	ASSTAGLGTEAF
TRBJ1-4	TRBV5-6	ASSGGTGLHEKLF
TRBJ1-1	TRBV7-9	ASSFPQGANTEAF
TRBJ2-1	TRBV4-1	ASSQGQGPHNEQF
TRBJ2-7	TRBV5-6	ASSETRGPYEQY
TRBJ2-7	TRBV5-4	ASSQGLAGFSYEQY
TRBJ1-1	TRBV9	ASSVVGTGPPRNTEAF
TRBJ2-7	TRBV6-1	ASSVDSPDEQY
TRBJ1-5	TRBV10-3	AISEFGLDGESNQPQH
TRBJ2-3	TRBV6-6	ASRLALSTDTQY
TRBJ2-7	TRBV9	ASSTGNRVYEQY